The 30 T cell receptor beta chains in this list originate from one sample, sequenced in a study of cytomegalovirus exposure and HLA in healthy donors. PCR involved 60 Vbeta and 13 Jbeta primers. Repertoires were generated with immunoSEQ multiplex PCR, while TCRdb's copy carries only in-frame clones and drops some. The sample contains around 100,000 clones, more than 70% of which appear only once. Sequences were obtained from PBMCs. The receptors shown here come from a male donor in good health and CMV-seropositive.

The chain couples TRBV27 to TRBJ2-7; weak D call: TRBD1 (5 bases). Germline V gives CDR1 MNHEY, CDR2 SMNVEV (reference sequence). This CDR3 contains 13 residues. V lost 10 bases, J lost 0 bases, and 13 bases lay in between. This CDR3 is CATGQGHSYEQYF. The CDR3 DNA is TGTGCCACCGGACAAGGCCACTCCTACGAGCAGTACTTC.

V gene TRBV29-1 combines with J gene TRBJ1-1; TRBD1 is a possible D gene (5 bases). Trimming took 2 bases from V and 3 from J, leaving 10 bases between them. Germline V CDR1 and CDR2: SQVTM, ANQGSEA. The CDR3 loop spans 13 amino acids. The CDR3 region has the DNA TGCAGCGTTGAACGTGACAGCTACACTGAAGCTTTCTTT. Protein sequence: CSVERDSYTEAFF.

The J gene is TRBJ2-3, the V gene TRBV6-6; TRBD2 matches at 7 bases. This CDR3 is built from 15 residues. Germline CDR1 MNHNY, CDR2 SVGAGI (reference sequence). The ends lost 5 bases at V and 3 bases at J; junction bases unmatched: 8. The CDR3 is CASSATSSGTDTQYF. CDR3 DNA sequence: TGTGCCAGCAGTGCGACTAGCTCGGGTACAGATACGCAGTATTTT.

DNA of the CDR3: TGTGCCAGCAGTTATTGGGACTCGGACACCGGGGAGCTGTTTTTT. Protein sequence: CASSYWDSDTGELFF. This chain links TRBV28 with TRBJ2-2, with a weak D call TRBD2 (6 bases). The ends were cut back, 4 bases at V and 3 bases at J, with 12 bases in the middle. The CDR3 has 15 residues. Germline V gives CDR1 MDHEN, CDR2 SYDVKM.

This clone was seen a handful of times. CDR3 residues: CASSYSKFGEETQYF. For the CDR3, the DNA is TGTGCCAGCAGTTACTCGAAGTTCGGTGAAGAGACCCAGTACTTC. V is TRBV6-6 and J is TRBJ2-5; no clear D. The CDR3 consists of 15 residues. V gave up 0 bases and J gave up 3 bases, with 11 bases separating them. Per germline, CDR1 MNHNY and CDR2 SVGAGI (reference sequence).

The V gene is TRBV7-2, the J gene TRBJ2-5, with 9 bases identical to TRBD2. CDR3 length equals 14 residues. Germline V gene lookup returns CDR1 SGHTA and CDR2 FQGNSA. V gave up 5 bases and J gave up 5 bases; unmatched junction bases: 6. CDR3 in DNA: TGTGCCAGCAGCCATAGCGGGAGAGGGGAGACCCAGTACTTC. This sequence encodes CASSHSGRGETQYF. The full variable domain, rest sourced from reference TRBV7-2 and TRBJ2-5, is GAGVSQSPSNKVTEKGKDVELRCDPISGHTALYWYRQSLGQGLEFLIYFQGNSAPDKSGLPSDRFSAERTGGSVSTLTIQRTQQEDSAVYLCASSHSGRGETQYFGPGTRLLVL.

J is TRBJ2-1 and V is TRBV4-1; TRBD1 agrees at 11 bases. V shed 1 base and J 9 bases; nucleotides not matched to a gene: 8. Germline values: CDR1 MGHRA, CDR2 YSYEKL. The CDR3 consists of 16 residues. Written as DNA, the CDR3 is TGCGCCAGCAGCCAAGTATTCCGGGACAGGGGGATTGAGCAGTTCTTC. Translated: CASSQVFRDRGIEQFF.

The rearrangement links TRBV19 to TRBJ2-3; D remains ambiguous. The length of the CDR3 is 14 residues. Deletions cut 3 bases from V and 0 bases from J, with 7 bases between. Germline CDR1 and CDR2: LNHDA and SQIVND (reference sequence). DNA for the CDR3: TGTGCCAGTAGTATGTCCACTAGCACAGATACGCAGTATTTT. Translation: CASSMSTSTDTQYF.

CDR3 sequence: CASSESLATDTQYF. In DNA, the CDR3 is TGTGCCAGCAGTGAAAGCCTAGCCACAGATACGCAGTATTTT. This sequence joins TRBV6-1 and TRBJ2-3, with a tentative D call TRBD2 (5 bases). Germline CDR1 is MNHNS and CDR2 is SASEGT. Deletions cut 2 bases from V and 2 bases from J, with 8 bases between. The CDR3 spans 14 residues.

This chain connects TRBV11-2 to TRBJ2-7, with a tentative D call TRBD2 (5 bases). The V end lost 5 bases, the J end lost 0 bases, and 14 bases lay between the germline ends. This CDR3 spans 15 amino acids. Germline V gene sequence: CDR1 SGHAT, CDR2 FQNNGV. CDR3 bases: TGTGCCAGCAGCCTTCGGACTGCCAACTCCTACGAGCAGTACTTC. As protein: CASSLRTANSYEQYF.

This chain links TRBV11-2 with TRBJ1-2, with no clear D. The CDR3 has 13 amino acids. V shed 1 base and J shed 2 bases, with 5 bases lying between them. Germline CDR1 is SGHAT and CDR2 is FQNNGV. CDR3 sequence reads: CASSLGHNYGYTF. In DNA form, the CDR3 reads TGTGCCAGCAGCTTAGGACACAACTATGGCTACACCTTC.

V is TRBV27 and J is TRBJ2-5; 10 bases fit TRBD2. Gene TRBJ2-7 matches the end of the DNA better, so the J call may be wrong. Germline V lookup: CDR1 MNHEY, CDR2 SMNVEV (reference sequence). CDR3 length: 15 amino acids. The CDR3 protein is CASSLKTSGYYEQYF. For the CDR3, the DNA is TGTGCCAGCAGTTTAAAGACTAGCGGGTACTACGAGCAGTACTTC.

The chain links TRBV25-1 to TRBJ2-1; D is perhaps TRBD2 (5 bases). This CDR3 has 16 amino acids. Germline V gene data show CDR1 as MGHDK and CDR2 as SYGVNS. Trimming stripped 0 bases from V and 7 bases from J, with 16 bases between. The CDR3 DNA sequence: TGTGCCAGCAGTGAATATGAGGGATCCTTCACTAATGAGCAGTTCTTC. Translation: CASSEYEGSFTNEQFF.

The chain couples TRBV5-1 to TRBJ1-2; TRBD1 matches at 7 bases. The V segment lost 5 bases and the J segment 8 bases; nucleotides outside the gene matches: 12. Germline CDR1 reads SGHRS; CDR2 reads YFSETQ. This CDR3 spans 14 amino acids. The CDR3 reads CASRIGTVKGGYTF. Here the CDR3 DNA reads TGCGCCAGCAGGATCGGGACAGTTAAGGGAGGCTACACCTTC.

This clone has just a few counts. J is TRBJ2-1 and V is TRBV6-5; 10 nucleotides match TRBD2. J gave up 10 bases and V 6 bases, and 12 bases lay outside the gene matches. The germline gives CDR1 MNHEY, CDR2 SVGAGI. This CDR3 has 15 residues. The CDR3 nucleotides are TGTGCCAGCAGAAAGATGGCTAGCGGGAGTAGGGAGCAGTTCTTC. Its translation is CASRKMASGSREQFF.

This chain joins TRBV6-1 and TRBJ2-6; no clear D gene. Trimming cost V 6 bases and J 3 bases, with 12 bases left between them. The CDR3 has 15 amino acids. Germline-derived CDR1 and CDR2 are MNHNS and SASEGT. Here the CDR3 reads CASREIAGGANVLTF. DNA of the CDR3: TGTGCCAGCAGGGAGATCGCCGGTGGGGCCAACGTCCTGACTTTC.

This rearrangement joins TRBV2 to TRBJ2-1; 13 bases line up with TRBD2. The V segment lost 5 bases and the J segment 5 bases; nucleotides outside the gene matches: 3. This CDR3 spans 15 amino acids. The germline CDR1 and CDR2 sequences are SNHLY and FYNNEI. The CDR3 spells CASSRTSGGHNEQFF. CDR3 bases: TGTGCCAGCAGTAGGACTAGCGGGGGCCACAATGAGCAGTTCTTC.

The rearrangement joins TRBV30 to TRBJ2-2; 7 bases are shared with TRBD2. This CDR3 is built from 13 residues. The germline V gene encodes CDR1 GTSNPN and CDR2 SVGIG (reference sequence). V trimming: 3 bases; J trimming: 6 bases; junction bases outside the gene matches: 4. As DNA, the CDR3 is TGTGCCTGGAGCCGTACTAGCGCCGGGGAGCTGTTTTTT. The encoded protein is CAWSRTSAGELFF.

Written as DNA, the CDR3 is TGTGCCAGCAGCACGGGACAGGGTGTGGGGGCATCCTACAATGAGCAGTTCTTC. Translating it yields CASSTGQGVGASYNEQFF. The chain couples TRBV5-6 to TRBJ2-1, with 9 nucleotides matching TRBD1. The CDR3 runs 18 residues. Germline values: CDR1 SGHDT, CDR2 YYEEEE. V shed 4 bases, J shed 1 base, and the junction held 12 bases outside the gene matches. Full variable domain (remainder filled in from reference TRBV5-6 and TRBJ2-1): DAGVTQSPTHLIKTRGQQVTLRCSPKSGHDTVSWYQQALGQGPQFIFQYYEEEERQRGNFPDRFSGHQFPNYSSELNVNALLLGDSALYLCASSTGQGVGASYNEQFFGPGTRLTVL.

This sequence joins TRBV14 and TRBJ2-2; D may be TRBD2 (6 bases). The CDR3 is 14 amino acids. V was clipped by 4 bases and J by 4 bases, with 10 bases between them. The germline CDR1 and CDR2 sequences are SGHDN and FVKESK. CDR3 sequence: CASSPGLSTGELFF. In DNA form, the CDR3 reads TGTGCCAGCAGCCCGGGACTCTCCACCGGGGAGCTGTTTTTT.

This chain uses TRBV5-1 with TRBJ2-5, with TRBD2 matching 13 bases. V was pared by 0 bases and J by 2 bases, with 7 bases of the junction left unmatched. The CDR3 extends over 18 amino acids. Germline V lookup: CDR1 SGHRS, CDR2 YFSETQ. The CDR3 nucleotides are TGCGCCAGCAGCTTGGTGGCCGGACTAGCGGGGGTACAAGAGACCCAGTACTTC. Its protein is CASSLVAGLAGVQETQYF.

This chain connects TRBV28 to TRBJ1-1, with D possibly being TRBD1 (5 bases). CDR1 and CDR2 (germline): MDHEN, SYDVKM. The V end was cut by 7 bases, the J end by 5 bases, with 14 bases between. This CDR3 contains 13 residues. CDR3 sequence (DNA): TGTGCCAGCACGCCAGGGATTCAGACTGAAGCTTTCTTT. Amino acids: CASTPGIQTEAFF.

The chain carries TRBV5-1 and TRBJ2-3, with D tentatively TRBD2 (5 bases). Looked up from germline, CDR1 is SGHRS and CDR2 is YFSETQ. The CDR3 loop spans 17 amino acids. V lost 4 bases and J lost 0, with 18 bases in between. In DNA, the CDR3 is TGCGCCAGCAGCGTAACGAAGTCGGGGTCTAGCACAGATACGCAGTATTTT. As protein: CASSVTKSGSSTDTQYF.

This clone was counted between two and nine times. The chain employs TRBV2 and TRBJ1-2, with TRBD1 matching 10 bases. The germline V gene has CDR1 SNHLY and CDR2 FYNNEI. The CDR3 covers 15 residues. V dropped 5 bases and J dropped 6; count of bases not matched to a gene: 9. CDR3 region: CASSPVPGQGNGYTF. The DNA for the CDR3 is TGTGCCAGCAGTCCTGTACCGGGACAGGGGAATGGCTACACCTTC.

The chain employs TRBV2 and TRBJ2-3; possibly TRBD2 for D (5 bases). Deletions cut 3 bases from V and 4 bases from J, with 14 bases between. The V gene's germline CDR1 is SNHLY and CDR2 FYNNEI. CDR3 length: 15 residues. The CDR3 DNA sequence: TGTGCCAGCAGTGAGGGCGGCAGGCGGGCAGATACGCAGTATTTT. It yields the protein CASSEGGRRADTQYF.

CDR3 amino acids: CASSLFHGYQETQYF. The DNA of the CDR3 is TGTGCCAGCAGCCTTTTCCACGGGTACCAAGAGACCCAGTACTTC. The chain couples TRBV7-3 to TRBJ2-5; D is undetermined. There are 15 residues in the CDR3. Trimming removed 5 bases at V and 0 bases at J, with 13 bases between. Germline lookup yields CDR1 SGHTA and CDR2 FQGTGA.

The genes are TRBV6-1 and TRBJ2-7; the match to TRBD1 covers 7 bases. The CDR3 runs 15 residues. Germline V gene sequence: CDR1 MNHNS, CDR2 SASEGT. The V and J ends lost 4 bases and 6 bases, in that order; junction bases with no gene match: 12. The CDR3 loop is CASSASGTASSEQYF. Written as DNA, the CDR3 is TGTGCCAGCAGTGCCTCAGGGACAGCTTCGTCCGAGCAGTACTTC.

The chain couples TRBV5-6 to TRBJ2-1; D unclear. V was cut by 4 bases and J by 7 bases, with 12 bases left in between. CDR3 size: 13 residues. Germline V CDR1 and CDR2: SGHDT, YYEEEE. The CDR3 DNA follows: TGTGCCAGCAGCCCTACCTTATTAAATGAGCAGTTCTTC. It encodes CASSPTLLNEQFF.

J is TRBJ2-1 and V is TRBV7-2, with D possibly TRBD2 on 5 matching bases. The CDR3 totals 15 residues. Germline V gene data show CDR1 as SGHTA and CDR2 as FQGNSA. The V end lost 1 base, the J end lost 3 bases, and 10 bases lay between the germline ends. CDR3 DNA: TGTGCCAGCAGCTTAGAAGCGGCTTACTACAATGAGCAGTTCTTC. Translating gives CASSLEAAYYNEQFF.

This chain connects TRBV7-2 to TRBJ2-7, with D possibly being TRBD2 (6 bases). The CDR3 is made up of 14 amino acids. Trimming took off 3 bases at V and 0 bases at J, with 9 bases between the two ends. Germline V gene data show CDR1 as SGHTA and CDR2 as FQGNSA. In DNA form, the CDR3 reads TGTGCCAGCAGCTTGGGCGGGGACTCCTACGAGCAGTACTTC. This codes for CASSLGGDSYEQYF.